The 27 T cell receptor beta chains presented below share a single source sample, sequenced in a study of type 1 and type 2 diabetes patients. PCR was run on genomic DNA. A primer set of 30 forward and 13 reverse primers amplified the CDR3. In TCRdb, the multiplex PCR reads were re-called with MiXCR into one record per CDR3 protein. The repertoire holds around 300,000 distinct CDR3 sequences, with approximately 50% as singletons. Sequenced material: peripheral blood mononuclear cells (PBMCs). These receptors originate from a man between 18 and 29 years old with type 2 diabetes.

This clonotype was found many times. The chain employs TRBV2 and TRBJ2-7, with D perhaps TRBD2 (6 bases). CDR1 SNHLY and CDR2 FYNNEI come from the germline V gene. The V end lost 3 bases, the J end lost 3 bases, and 12 bases lay between the germline ends. The CDR3 has 14 residues. CDR3 region: CASSDGGGGYEQYF. DNA for the CDR3: TGTGCCAGCAGTGATGGGGGAGGAGGCTACGAGCAGTACTTC.

Comment on this clonotype: Without the conserved terminal phenylalanine or tryptophan, this CDR3 likely stems from a read error. The DNA is left out, because the CDR3 cannot be placed on it with certainty; the CDR3 is given as TCRdb lists it. The V gene is TRBV2, the J gene TRBJ1-4. Germline V gene sequence: CDR1 SNHLY, CDR2 FYNNEI. With termini counted, the CDR3 has 10 amino acids. This CDR3 is CASGNAGWFY.

The gene calls are TRBV5-1 and TRBJ1-1; the D gene is possibly TRBD1 (6 bases). Germline CDR1 and CDR2: SGHRS and YFSETQ. This CDR3 is built from 15 residues. The V end was cut by 4 bases, the J end by 4 bases, with 17 bases between. The chain's CDR3 is CASSQGELGGTEAFF. The CDR3 bases are TGCGCCAGCAGCCAAGGGGAGTTAGGGGGCACTGAAGCTTTCTTT. The full variable domain, completed using reference TRBV5-1 and TRBJ1-1, is KAGVTQTPRYLIKTRGQQVTLSCSPISGHRSVSWYQQTPGQGLQFLFEYFSETQRNKGNFPGRFSGRQFSNSRSEMNVSTLELGDSALYLCASSQGELGGTEAFFGQGTRLTVV.

The gene calls are TRBV4-1 and TRBJ1-2; unclear D gene. This CDR3 has 12 residues. The V and J ends lost 3 bases and 8 bases respectively, with 10 bases between them. Germline CDR1 is MGHRA and CDR2 is YSYEKL. The CDR3: CASSHRPQGYTF. Here the CDR3 DNA reads TGCGCCAGCAGCCATCGACCCCAGGGCTACACCTTC.

This clonotype was seen only a few times. J is TRBJ2-7 and V is TRBV12-3 or TRBV12-4; D is perhaps TRBD2 (6 bases). Between the trimmed V and J ends, which lost 8 bases and 2 bases, there was a span of 19 bases. The CDR3 has 15 amino acids. The CDR3 nucleotides read TGTGCCAGCTCCTGGGGTCCGGGGGAGACCTACGAGCAGTACTTC. This sequence encodes CASSWGPGETYEQYF.

This clonotype occurred a few times. CDR3 sequence: CSARGGGMETQYF. DNA for the CDR3: TGCAGTGCTAGAGGGGGCGGGATGGAGACCCAGTACTTC. This chain connects TRBV20-1 to TRBJ2-5; D is perhaps TRBD2 (6 bases). There are 13 residues in the CDR3. The germline V gene has CDR1 DFQATT and CDR2 SNEGSKA (reference sequence). Trimming pared 1 base from V and 5 bases from J, leaving 11 bases between.

The CDR3 coding sequence is TGTGCCAGCAGTGAATATCTGCAGGACAGGCAGAATGAAAAACTGTTTTTT. It specifies CASSEYLQDRQNEKLFF. The rearrangement uses TRBV27 and TRBJ1-4, with 7 nucleotides matching TRBD1. The length of the CDR3 is 17 residues. V lost 5 bases, J lost 5 bases, and 14 bases stayed unmatched. Germline V lookup: CDR1 MNHEY, CDR2 SMNVEV (reference sequence).

Notes on this clonotype: One end of the junction is discordant with germline, which a read error may explain. The V gene is TRBV2, the J gene TRBJ2-7; tentatively, D is TRBD2 (5 bases). The CDR3 runs to 14 residues. CDR1 SNHLY and CDR2 FYNNEI come from the germline V gene. The CDR3 loop reads CASSQPGDTYEQYF. CDR3 DNA: TGCGCCAGCAGCCAACCCGGGGATACCTACGAGCAGTACTTC.

The chain couples TRBV15 to TRBJ1-6; D not certain. This CDR3 comprises 15 residues. Trimming stripped 1 base from V and 10 bases from J, with 14 bases between. From germline, CDR1 is LNHNV and CDR2 YYDKDF (reference sequence). This CDR3 reads CATSRVGRPPSPLHF. The DNA for the CDR3 is TGTGCCACCAGCAGAGTCGGACGTCCTCCCTCACCCCTCCACTTT.

This clonotype showed up many times. This chain links TRBV7-2 with TRBJ2-5, with D maybe TRBD2 (5 bases). Per germline, CDR1 SGHTA and CDR2 FQGNSA. Trimming pared 0 bases from V and 2 bases from J, leaving 7 bases between. The CDR3 contains 14 residues. The CDR3 region is CASSLAGVQETQYF. CDR3 bases: TGTGCCAGCAGCTTAGCGGGAGTACAAGAGACCCAGTACTTC. The variable domain in full, completed from reference TRBV7-2 and TRBJ2-5, reads GAGVSQSPSNKVTEKGKDVELRCDPISGHTALYWYRQSLGQGLEFLIYFQGNSAPDKSGLPSDRFSAERTGGSVSTLTIQRTQQEDSAVYLCASSLAGVQETQYFGPGTRLLVL.

This chain uses TRBV20-1 with TRBJ2-1; D is undetermined. CDR3 length equals 13 residues. Germline CDR1 DFQATT, CDR2 SNEGSKA (reference sequence). Between the trimmed V and J ends, which lost 0 bases and 9 bases, there was a span of 12 bases. In DNA, the CDR3 is TGCAGTGCTAGAGAGGATAGGTTGAGTGAGCAGTTCTTC. This gives the protein CSAREDRLSEQFF.

The chain recombines TRBV2 with TRBJ2-1, with 9 bases fitting TRBD2. The germline gives CDR1 SNHLY, CDR2 FYNNEI. This CDR3 is built from 15 residues. With 6 bases clipped from V and 6 bases from J, the junction kept 9 bases outside the gene matches. The CDR3 region is CASSLSGSLGNEQFF. The CDR3 bases are TGTGCCAGCAGCCTTAGCGGGAGTCTCGGCAATGAGCAGTTCTTC.

The chain combines TRBV4-2 with TRBJ2-7; 7 positions match TRBD1. Germline V gene data show CDR1 as LGHNA and CDR2 as YNFKEQ. V lost 3 bases and J lost 3; bases outside the gene matches: 8. The CDR3 loop spans 15 amino acids. CDR3 nucleotide sequence: TGTGCCAGCAGCCATAATGCAGGACAGGACTACGAGCAGTACTTC. It codes for CASSHNAGQDYEQYF.

The V call is TRBV7-8, the J call TRBJ2-7, with no clear D. V lost 9 bases, J lost 2 bases, and 17 bases lay in between. The V gene's germline CDR1 is SGHVS and CDR2 FQNEAQ. The CDR3 sequence is 14 residues long. The CDR3, as DNA: TGTGCCAGTAGTATAGCCCGCCAGCCCTACGAGCAGTACTTC. Translating gives CASSIARQPYEQYF.

The V and J genes are TRBV7-9 and TRBJ2-7; perhaps TRBD1 as D (6 bases). Germline loops: CDR1 SEHNR, CDR2 FQNEAQ (reference sequence). The V end was cut by 1 base, the J end by 3 bases, with 10 bases between. The CDR3 totals 14 residues. CDR3 loop: CASSLEGGGYEQYF. The CDR3 nucleotides are TGTGCCAGCAGCTTAGAAGGGGGTGGCTACGAGCAGTACTTC.

This clonotype occurred many times. This chain joins TRBV19 and TRBJ1-1, with D perhaps matching TRBD1 (5 bases). V lost 3 bases and J lost 4, with 6 bases in between. Germline V gene data show CDR1 as LNHDA and CDR2 as SQIVND (reference sequence). The CDR3 has 12 residues. The CDR3 reads CASSIRGTEAFF. The DNA of the CDR3 is TGTGCCAGTAGTATTAGGGGCACTGAAGCTTTCTTT. The whole variable domain, filled in from reference TRBV19 and TRBJ1-1, reads DGGITQSPKYLFRKEGQNVTLSCEQNLNHDAMYWYRQDPGQGLRLIYYSQIVNDFQKGDIAEGYSVSREKKESFPLTVTSAQKNPTAFYLCASSIRGTEAFFGQGTRLTVV.

CDR3 sequence: CASSLGVSNNQPQHF. The DNA of the CDR3 is TGTGCCAGCAGCTTGGGGGTATCCAACAATCAGCCCCAGCATTTT. The chain recombines TRBV13 with TRBJ1-5; maybe TRBD1 (5 bases). The germline V gene encodes CDR1 PRHDT and CDR2 FYEKMQ (reference sequence). The CDR3 runs 15 residues. The V end was cut by 3 bases, the J end by 3 bases, with 12 bases between.

This clonotype turned up a few times. The rearrangement uses TRBV7-6 and TRBJ2-3, with 8 nucleotides matching TRBD2. Trimming removed 6 bases from V and 3 bases from J; junction bases left unmatched: 5. Looked up from germline, CDR1 is SGHVS and CDR2 is FNYEAQ. This CDR3 comprises 14 residues. CDR3 sequence: CASRLGLETDTQYF. The CDR3 DNA is TGTGCCAGCAGACTGGGACTAGAGACAGATACGCAGTATTTT.

The chain employs TRBV6-1 and TRBJ1-2; possible D gene TRBD1, 6 bases. Trimming stripped 7 bases from V and 2 bases from J, with 11 bases between. Germline loops: CDR1 MNHNS, CDR2 SASEGT. This CDR3 comprises 13 residues. The DNA for the CDR3 is TGTGCCAGCACTCCACAGGGAAACTATGGCTACACCTTC. Protein product: CASTPQGNYGYTF.

Ten or more counts support this clonotype. J is TRBJ2-7 and V is TRBV7-8; 7 bases agree with TRBD2. The V and J ends lost 5 bases and 6 bases, in that order; junction bases with no gene match: 13. The CDR3 contains 15 residues. The germline V gene has CDR1 SGHVS and CDR2 FQNEAQ. The CDR3 spells CASSPLGGEGSEQYF. DNA of the CDR3: TGTGCCAGCAGCCCTCTTGGGGGGGAGGGATCCGAGCAGTACTTC.

This clonotype was detected a few times. This sequence joins TRBV19 and TRBJ2-3; the match to TRBD2 covers 13 bases. Looked up from germline, CDR1 is LNHDA and CDR2 is SQIVND (reference sequence). The trim removed 8 bases at V and 3 bases at J, leaving 2 bases unmatched. CDR3 length equals 14 residues. The CDR3 DNA reads TGTGCCAGTCGGACTAGCGGGAGTACAGATACGCAGTATTTT. Encoded protein: CASRTSGSTDTQYF. Together with reference TRBV19 and TRBJ2-3, the CDR3 gives the full variable domain: DGGITQSPKYLFRKEGQNVTLSCEQNLNHDAMYWYRQDPGQGLRLIYYSQIVNDFQKGDIAEGYSVSREKKESFPLTVTSAQKNPTAFYLCASRTSGSTDTQYFGPGTRLTVL.

The chain links TRBV7-3 to TRBJ1-2, with D possibly being TRBD1 (6 bases). The germline V gene has CDR1 SGHTA and CDR2 FQGTGA. Trimming took off 5 bases at V and 4 bases at J, with 17 bases between the two ends. This CDR3 contains 15 residues. CDR3: CASSENRAGGYGYTF. CDR3 DNA: TGTGCCAGCAGCGAAAACAGGGCTGGTGGCTATGGCTACACCTTC. Full variable domain (rest looked up from reference TRBV7-3 and TRBJ1-2): GAGVSQTPSNKVTEKGKYVELRCDPISGHTALYWYRQSLGQGPEFLIYFQGTGAADDSGLPNDRFFAVRPEGSVSTLKIQRTERGDSAVYLCASSENRAGGYGYTFGSGTRLTVV.

The chain is built from TRBV28 and TRBJ2-5; no firm D call. This CDR3 spans 16 amino acids. In germline, CDR1 is MDHEN, CDR2 SYDVKM. Trimming removed 6 bases from V and 4 bases from J, with 21 bases in between. CDR3 protein: CASRSPELFDRETQYF. The CDR3 region has the DNA TGTGCCAGCAGGTCCCCCGAGCTCTTCGATCGAGAGACCCAGTACTTC.

The chain recombines TRBV6-2 or TRBV6-3 with TRBJ2-7; TRBD2 matches at 9 bases. Per the germline V gene, CDR1 is MNHEY and CDR2 is SVGEGT. V was clipped by 8 bases and J by 7 bases; unmatched bases: 18. CDR3 length: 16 amino acids. CDR3 DNA: TGTGCCAGCTCAACCCCGGCTAGCGGGAACCCTCGGGAGCAGTACTTC. It translates to CASSTPASGNPREQYF.

This chain connects TRBV14 to TRBJ2-1; TRBD1 matches at 9 bases. V lost 8 bases, J lost 4 bases, and 3 bases stayed unmatched. The CDR3 covers 13 residues. CDR1 and CDR2 from the germline V gene are SGHDN and FVKESK. DNA of the CDR3: TGTGCCAGCGGGACAGGGAGGTACAATGAGCAGTTCTTC. As protein: CASGTGRYNEQFF.

The rearrangement joins TRBV10-3 to TRBJ1-2; TRBD1 matches at 8 bases. V lost 4 bases to trimming and J lost 4 bases; unmatched junction nucleotides: 2. The CDR3 length is 13 residues. CDR1 and CDR2 from the germline V gene are ENHRY and SYGVKD. In DNA form, the CDR3 reads TGTGCCATCAGTGGGACAGGGATCTATGGCTACACCTTC. Its translation is CAISGTGIYGYTF.

The rearrangement links TRBV4-3 to TRBJ2-7; D ambiguous. This CDR3 region has 13 residues. The germline V gene has CDR1 LGHNA and CDR2 YSLEER. V was shortened by 4 bases and J by 3 bases, with 10 bases between the two germline ends. As DNA, the CDR3 is TGCGCCAGCAGCCCCACGGGTGACTACGAGCAGTACTTC. It specifies CASSPTGDYEQYF.